A single T cell receptor beta chain is shown here with its context. The antigen remains unidentified. The sample originates from a study of monozygotic twins with cystic fibrosis. General study findings and limits: In this small cohort, shared CDR3 numbers showed no association with age, concordance or disease severity.

The method was immunoSEQ multiplex PCR; TCRdb's version includes in-frame clones alone and lacks a portion of them. The sample shows just over 35,000 clones, 80% to 95% of them seen only once. The CDR3 length is 14 residues. Germline V lookup: CDR1 SGHVS, CDR2 FNYEAQ. Deletions cut 4 bases from V and 2 bases from J, with 11 bases between. Sequencing input: blood. J is TRBJ2-5 and V is TRBV7-6; D remains ambiguous. The TCR sequence derives from a boy aged 2 to 10 with cystic fibrosis. CDR3: CASSYIGPQETQYF. The DNA for the CDR3 is TGTGCCAGCAGCTACATCGGACCTCAAGAGACCCAGTACTTC.